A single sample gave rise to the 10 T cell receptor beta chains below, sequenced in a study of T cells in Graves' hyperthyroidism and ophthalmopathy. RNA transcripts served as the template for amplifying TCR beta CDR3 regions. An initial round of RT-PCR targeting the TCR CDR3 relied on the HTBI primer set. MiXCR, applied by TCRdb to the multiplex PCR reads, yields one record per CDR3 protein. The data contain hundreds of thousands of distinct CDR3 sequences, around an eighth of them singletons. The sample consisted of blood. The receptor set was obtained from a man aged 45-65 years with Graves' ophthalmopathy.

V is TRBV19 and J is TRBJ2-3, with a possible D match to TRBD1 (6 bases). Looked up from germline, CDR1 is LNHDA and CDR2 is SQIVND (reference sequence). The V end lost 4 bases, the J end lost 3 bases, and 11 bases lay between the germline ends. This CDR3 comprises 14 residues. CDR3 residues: CASSKQGRTDTQYF. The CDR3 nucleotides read TGTGCCAGTAGTAAACAGGGTCGGACAGATACGCAGTATTTT.

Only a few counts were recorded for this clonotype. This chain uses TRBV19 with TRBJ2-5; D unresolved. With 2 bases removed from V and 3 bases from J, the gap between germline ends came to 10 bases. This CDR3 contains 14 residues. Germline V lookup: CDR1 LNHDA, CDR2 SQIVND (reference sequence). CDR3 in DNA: TGTGCCAGTAGTATACAGGCAGGCAAAGAGACCCAGTACTTC. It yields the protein CASSIQAGKETQYF.

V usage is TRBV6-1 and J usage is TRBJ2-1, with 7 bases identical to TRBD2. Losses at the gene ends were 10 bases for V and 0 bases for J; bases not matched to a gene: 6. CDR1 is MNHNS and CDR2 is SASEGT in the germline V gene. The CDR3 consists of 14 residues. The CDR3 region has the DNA TGTGCCACCTATTGGGGGGGCTCCTACAATGAGCAGTTCTTC. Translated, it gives CATYWGGSYNEQFF.

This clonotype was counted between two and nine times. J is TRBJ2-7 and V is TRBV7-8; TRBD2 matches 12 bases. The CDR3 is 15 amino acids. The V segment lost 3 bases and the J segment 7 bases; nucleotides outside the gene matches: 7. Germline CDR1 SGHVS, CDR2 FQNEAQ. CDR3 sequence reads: CASSLAPGLAGEQYF. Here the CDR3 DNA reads TGTGCCAGCAGCTTGGCCCCGGGACTAGCGGGTGAGCAGTACTTC. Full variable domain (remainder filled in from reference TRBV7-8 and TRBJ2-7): GAGVSQSPRYKVAKRGQDVALRCDPISGHVSLFWYQQALGQGPEFLTYFQNEAQLDKSGLPSDRFFAERPEGSVSTLKIQRTQQEDSAVYLCASSLAPGLAGEQYFGPGTRLTVT.

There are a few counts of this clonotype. The CDR3 DNA reads TGTGCCAGCAGCCTACGGGGAATAGAGGAGCAGTACTTC. Translation gives CASSLRGIEEQYF. V usage is TRBV3-1 and J usage is TRBJ2-7, with a possible D match to TRBD2 (5 bases). The CDR3 is 13 amino acids. Trimming left V 4 bases short and J 7 bases short, with 14 bases between. Germline values: CDR1 LGHDT, CDR2 YNNKEL (reference sequence).

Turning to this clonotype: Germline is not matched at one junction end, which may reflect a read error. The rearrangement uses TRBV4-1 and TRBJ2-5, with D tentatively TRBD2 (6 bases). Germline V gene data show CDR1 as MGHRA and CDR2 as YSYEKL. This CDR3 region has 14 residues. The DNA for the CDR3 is TGCGCCAGCAGTCAAGGGACTCGCCAAGAGACCCAGTACTTC. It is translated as CASSQGTRQETQYF.

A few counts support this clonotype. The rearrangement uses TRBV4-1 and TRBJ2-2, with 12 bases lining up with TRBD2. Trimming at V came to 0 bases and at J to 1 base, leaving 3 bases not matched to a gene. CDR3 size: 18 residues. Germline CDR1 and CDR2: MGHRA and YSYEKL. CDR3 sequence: CASSQEPSGRVNTGELFF. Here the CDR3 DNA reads TGCGCCAGCAGCCAAGAACCTAGCGGGAGGGTGAACACCGGGGAGCTGTTTTTT.

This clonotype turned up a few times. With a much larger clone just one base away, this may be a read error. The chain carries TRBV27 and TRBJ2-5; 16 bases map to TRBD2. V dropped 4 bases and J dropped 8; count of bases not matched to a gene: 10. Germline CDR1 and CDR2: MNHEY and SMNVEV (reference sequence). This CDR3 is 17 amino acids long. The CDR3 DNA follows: TGTGCCAGCAGTTCAGGGACTAGCGGGAGGGCCGGGGATACCCAGTACTTC. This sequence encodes CASSSGTSGRAGDTQYF.

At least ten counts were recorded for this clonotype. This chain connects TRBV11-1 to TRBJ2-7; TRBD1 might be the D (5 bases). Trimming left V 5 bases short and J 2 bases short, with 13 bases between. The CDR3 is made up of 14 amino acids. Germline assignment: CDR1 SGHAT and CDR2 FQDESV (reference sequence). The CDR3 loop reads CASSLKGITYEQYF. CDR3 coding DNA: TGTGCCAGCAGCCTAAAGGGGATTACCTACGAGCAGTACTTC.

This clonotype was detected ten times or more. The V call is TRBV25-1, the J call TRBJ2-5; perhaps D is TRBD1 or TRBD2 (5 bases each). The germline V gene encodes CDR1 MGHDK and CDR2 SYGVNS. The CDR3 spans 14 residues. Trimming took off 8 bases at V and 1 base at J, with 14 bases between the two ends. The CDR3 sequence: CASSGPGRQETQYF. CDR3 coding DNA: TGTGCCAGCTCCGGCCCGGGGCGCCAAGAGACCCAGTACTTC. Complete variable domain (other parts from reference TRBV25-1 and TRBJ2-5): EADIYQTPRYLVIGTGKKITLECSQTMGHDKMYWYQQDPGMELHLIHYSYGVNSTEKGDLSSESTVSRIRTEHFPLTLESARPSHTSQYLCASSGPGRQETQYFGPGTRLLVL.